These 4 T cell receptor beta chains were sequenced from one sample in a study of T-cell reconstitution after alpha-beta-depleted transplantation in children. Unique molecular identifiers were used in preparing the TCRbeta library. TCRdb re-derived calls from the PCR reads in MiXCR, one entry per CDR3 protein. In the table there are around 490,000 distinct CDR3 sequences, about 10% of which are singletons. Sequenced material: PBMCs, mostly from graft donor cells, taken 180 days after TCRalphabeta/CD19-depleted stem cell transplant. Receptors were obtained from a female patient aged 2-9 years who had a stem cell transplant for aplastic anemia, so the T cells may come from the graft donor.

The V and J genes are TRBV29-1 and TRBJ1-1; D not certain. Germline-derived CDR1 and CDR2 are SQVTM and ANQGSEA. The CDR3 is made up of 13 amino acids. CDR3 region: CRVTLGSATEAFF. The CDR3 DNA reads TGCAGAGTTACCCTGGGATCGGCCACTGAAGCTTTCTTT.

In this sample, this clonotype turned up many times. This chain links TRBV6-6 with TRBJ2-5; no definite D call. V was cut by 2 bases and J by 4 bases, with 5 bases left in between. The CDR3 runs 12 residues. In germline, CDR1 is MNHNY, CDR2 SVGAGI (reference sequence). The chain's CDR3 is CASSYAVETQYF. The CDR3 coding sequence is TGTGCCAGCAGTTACGCAGTAGAGACCCAGTACTTC.

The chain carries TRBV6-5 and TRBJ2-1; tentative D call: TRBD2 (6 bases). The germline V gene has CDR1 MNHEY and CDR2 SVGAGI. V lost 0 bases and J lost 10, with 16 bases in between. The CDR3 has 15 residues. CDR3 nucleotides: TGTGCCAGCAGTTACTCGACGACTAGGGGTGTGGAGCAGTTCTTC. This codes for CASSYSTTRGVEQFF.

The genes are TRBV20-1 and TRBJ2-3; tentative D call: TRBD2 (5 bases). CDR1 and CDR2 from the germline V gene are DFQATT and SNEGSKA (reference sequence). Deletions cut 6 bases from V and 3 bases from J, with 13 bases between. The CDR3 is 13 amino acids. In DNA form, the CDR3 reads TGCAGTGCGTCGGACTGGGGAACAGATACGCAGTATTTT. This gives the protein CSASDWGTDTQYF.